Sequencing of this TCR beta chain was carried out in a study of T-cell memory formation after mild COVID-19. Study-level results: Contracting CD4+ clones were located mainly in CM and EM, and CD8+ clones in EMRA. While clones contracting from day 15 to 85 were balanced between CD4 and CD8, later expanders leaned CD4+.

Between the trimmed V and J ends, which lost 0 bases and 7 bases, there was a span of 8 bases. The CDR3 is made up of 14 amino acids. Germline-derived CDR1 and CDR2 are SGHRS and YFSETQ. TCR alpha and TCR beta cDNA libraries carrying sample barcodes and UMIs were produced by 5'RACE using constant-segment primers. TCRdb re-called the 5' RACE reads through MiXCR, storing one row per CDR3 protein. The data contain around 300,000 distinct CDR3 sequences, roughly an eighth of them singletons. As regards this clonotype: Its antigen is still unknown.

The TCR comes from a man younger than 30 who had mild COVID-19 (a few samples of this study predate the infection). Cell type and time point are not known. Sequenced input: PBMCs or a T cell subset sorted from them (not recorded which). J is TRBJ1-6 and V is TRBV5-1; D remains ambiguous. CDR3 sequence: CASSLERSNSPLHF. CDR3 nucleotides: TGCGCCAGCAGCTTGGAAAGGTCGAATTCACCCCTCCACTTT.